This T cell receptor beta chain was sequenced in a study of CD8 T cells in Susac syndrome. Reverse transcription used roughly 0.45 to 1 ug RNA and random hexamers. TCRdb re-called the immunoSEQ multiplex PCR reads with MiXCR, one entry per CDR3 protein. The repertoire holds roughly 120,000 distinct CDR3 sequences, 85% to 95% seen once, with more than 0.25% in the top ten. Germline lookup yields CDR1 LGHNT and CDR2 FRNRAP. CDR3 length: 15 amino acids. Trimming took off 6 bases at V and 1 base at J, with 15 bases between the two ends. The chain recombines TRBV12-5 with TRBJ1-2; a possible D gene is TRBD1 (5 bases). Material for sequencing was CD8+ T cells from PBMCs. This clonotype originated in a human donor with multiple sclerosis. CDR3 residues: CASGQDPLFNYGYTF. As DNA, the CDR3 is TGTGCTAGTGGACAGGACCCGCTGTTTAACTATGGCTACACCTTC.